This TCR beta chain emerged from a study of blood T cell repertoires in COVID-19. About the research overall: Material from acute and convalescent COVID-19 was sourced from the United States, Italy and Spain. PBMCs, B-cell-depleted T cells, or T cells were the source of the cDNA or gDNA that made up the material.

Trimming at V came to 4 bases and at J to 3 bases, leaving 4 bases not matched to a gene. Germline V gives CDR1 KGHSH, CDR2 LQKENI. The CDR3 is 14 amino acids. Original analysis: Reference gene primers were amplified, and this amplification served to estimate nucleated cell counts. Only in-frame clones appear in the TCRdb table, and some are missing; sequencing was by immunoSEQ multiplex PCR. Clonal size and the V and J genes are those of that table, whereas D and trimming came from the DNA. Here the sample spans around 300,000 clones, about 82% being singletons. This chain joins TRBV18 and TRBJ2-3; 7 bases are a match to TRBD1. The TCR sequence derives from a woman aged 45-65 years with active or convalescent COVID-19. Sequencing input: peripheral blood. This chain's CDR3 is CASSRTGGTDTQYF. The CDR3 nucleotides are TGTGCCAGCTCACGGACAGGAGGTACAGATACGCAGTATTTT.